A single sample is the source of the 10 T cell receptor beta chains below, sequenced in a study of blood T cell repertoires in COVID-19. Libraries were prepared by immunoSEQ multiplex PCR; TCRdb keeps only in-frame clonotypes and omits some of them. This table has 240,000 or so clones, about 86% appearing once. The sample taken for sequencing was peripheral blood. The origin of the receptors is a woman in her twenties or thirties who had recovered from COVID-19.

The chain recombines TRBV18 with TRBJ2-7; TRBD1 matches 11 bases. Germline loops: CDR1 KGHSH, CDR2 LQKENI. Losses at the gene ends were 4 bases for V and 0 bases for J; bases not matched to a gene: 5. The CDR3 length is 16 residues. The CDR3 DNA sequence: TGTGCCAGCTCACTCGCCGGGACAGGGGGCTCCTACGAGCAGTACTTC. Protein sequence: CASSLAGTGGSYEQYF.

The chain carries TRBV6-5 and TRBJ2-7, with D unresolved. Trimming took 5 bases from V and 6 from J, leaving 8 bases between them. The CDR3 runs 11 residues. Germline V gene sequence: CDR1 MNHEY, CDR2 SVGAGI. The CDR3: CASSQPGEQYF. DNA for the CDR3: TGTGCCAGCAGTCAACCGGGCGAGCAGTACTTC.

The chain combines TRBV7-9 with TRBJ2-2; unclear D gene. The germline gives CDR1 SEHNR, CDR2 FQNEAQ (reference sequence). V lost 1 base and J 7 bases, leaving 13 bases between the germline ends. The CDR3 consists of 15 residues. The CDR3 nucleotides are TGTGCCAGCAGCTTAGTAGGCGGAGATATCGGGGAGCTGTTTTTT. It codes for CASSLVGGDIGELFF.

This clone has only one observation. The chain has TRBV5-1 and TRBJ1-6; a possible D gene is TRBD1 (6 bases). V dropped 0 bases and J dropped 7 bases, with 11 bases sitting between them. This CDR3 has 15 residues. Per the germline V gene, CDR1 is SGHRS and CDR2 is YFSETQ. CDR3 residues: CASSLGTEGNSPLHF. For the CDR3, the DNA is TGCGCCAGCAGCTTGGGGACAGAGGGGAATTCACCCCTCCACTTT.

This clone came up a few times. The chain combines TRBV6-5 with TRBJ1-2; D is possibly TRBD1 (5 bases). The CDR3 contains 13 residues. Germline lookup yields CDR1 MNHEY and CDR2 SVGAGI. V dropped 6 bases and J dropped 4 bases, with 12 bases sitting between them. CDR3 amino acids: CASSGRESYGYTF. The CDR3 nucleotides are TGTGCCAGCAGCGGCAGGGAAAGCTATGGCTACACCTTC.

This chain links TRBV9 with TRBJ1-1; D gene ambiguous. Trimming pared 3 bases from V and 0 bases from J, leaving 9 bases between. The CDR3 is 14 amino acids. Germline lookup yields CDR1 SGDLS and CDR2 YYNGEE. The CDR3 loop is CASSATELNTEAFF. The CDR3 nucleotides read TGTGCCAGCAGCGCAACAGAGCTGAACACTGAAGCTTTCTTT. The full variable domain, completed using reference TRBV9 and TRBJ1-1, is DSGVTQTPKHLITATGQRVTLRCSPRSGDLSVYWYQQSLDQGLQFLIQYYNGEERAKGNILERFSAQQFPDLHSELNLSSLELGDSALYFCASSATELNTEAFFGQGTRLTVV.

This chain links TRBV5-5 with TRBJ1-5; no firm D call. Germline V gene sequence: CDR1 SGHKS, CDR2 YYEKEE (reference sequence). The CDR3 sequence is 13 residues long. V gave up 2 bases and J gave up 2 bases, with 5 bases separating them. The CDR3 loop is CASSFGGNQPQHF. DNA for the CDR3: TGTGCCAGCAGCTTCGGGGGCAATCAGCCCCAGCATTTT.

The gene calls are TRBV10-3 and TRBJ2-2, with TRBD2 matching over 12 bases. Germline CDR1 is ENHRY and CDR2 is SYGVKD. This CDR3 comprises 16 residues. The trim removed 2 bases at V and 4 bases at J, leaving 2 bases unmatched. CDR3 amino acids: CAISETSGGPTGELFF. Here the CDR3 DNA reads TGTGCCATCAGTGAGACTAGCGGGGGGCCCACCGGGGAGCTGTTTTTT.

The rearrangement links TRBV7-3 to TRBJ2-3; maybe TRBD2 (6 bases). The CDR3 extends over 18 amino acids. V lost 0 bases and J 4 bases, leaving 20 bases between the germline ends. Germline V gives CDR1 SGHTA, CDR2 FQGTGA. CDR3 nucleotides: TGTGCCAGCAGCTTAACGCCGGCGAGACTAGGCGGGGCAGATACGCAGTATTTT. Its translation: CASSLTPARLGGADTQYF. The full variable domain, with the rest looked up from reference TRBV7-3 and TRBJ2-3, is GAGVSQTPSNKVTEKGKYVELRCDPISGHTALYWYRQSLGQGPEFLIYFQGTGAADDSGLPNDRFFAVRPEGSVSTLKIQRTERGDSAVYLCASSLTPARLGGADTQYFGPGTRLTVL.

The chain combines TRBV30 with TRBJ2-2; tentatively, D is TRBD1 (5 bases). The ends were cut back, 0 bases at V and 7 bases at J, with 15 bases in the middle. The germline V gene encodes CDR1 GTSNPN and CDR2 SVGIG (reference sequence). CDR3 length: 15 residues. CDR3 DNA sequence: TGTGCCTGGAGTGTAATACAGGCAGGTCACGGGGAGCTGTTTTTT. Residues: CAWSVIQAGHGELFF.